This T cell receptor (beta chain) appears in the sequencing data of a study of T-cell memory formation after mild COVID-19. Study-wide findings and caveats: Clones that contracted from day 15 to 85 had balanced CD4/CD8; later expanders were CD4+ biased.

This clonotype was seen only a few times. Its specificity is not known. MiXCR, applied by TCRdb to the 5' RACE reads, yields one record per CDR3 protein. The sample includes around 450,000 distinct CDR3 sequences, around 20% of them seen just once. What was sequenced was PBMCs or a T cell subset sorted from them (not recorded which). The TCR sequence derives from an adult woman who had mild COVID-19 (a few samples of this study predate the infection). Cell type and time point are not known.

CDR3 DNA sequence: TGTGCCAGCAGTTGGGGCCGAACAAGCGCAGGCTACACCTTC. Amino acids: CASSWGRTSAGYTF. V gene TRBV25-1 combines with J gene TRBJ1-2; D possibly corresponds to TRBD1 (5 bases). Germline V gene lookup returns CDR1 MGHDK and CDR2 SYGVNS. V shed 5 bases and J shed 8 bases, with 18 bases lying between them. This CDR3 comprises 14 residues.